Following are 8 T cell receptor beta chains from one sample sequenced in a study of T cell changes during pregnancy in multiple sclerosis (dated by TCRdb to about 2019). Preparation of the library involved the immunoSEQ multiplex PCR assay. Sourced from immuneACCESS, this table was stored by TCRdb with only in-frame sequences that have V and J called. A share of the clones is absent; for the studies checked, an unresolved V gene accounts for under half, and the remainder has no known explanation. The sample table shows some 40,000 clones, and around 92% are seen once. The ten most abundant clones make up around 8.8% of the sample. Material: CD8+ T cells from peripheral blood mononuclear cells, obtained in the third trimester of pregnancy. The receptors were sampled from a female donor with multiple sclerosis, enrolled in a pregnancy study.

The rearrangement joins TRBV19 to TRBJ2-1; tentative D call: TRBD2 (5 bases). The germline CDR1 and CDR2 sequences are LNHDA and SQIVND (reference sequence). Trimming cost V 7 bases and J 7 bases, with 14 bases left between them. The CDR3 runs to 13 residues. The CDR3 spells CASTSTSGNEQFF. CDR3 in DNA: TGTGCCAGTACCTCGACTTCGGGGAATGAGCAGTTCTTC.

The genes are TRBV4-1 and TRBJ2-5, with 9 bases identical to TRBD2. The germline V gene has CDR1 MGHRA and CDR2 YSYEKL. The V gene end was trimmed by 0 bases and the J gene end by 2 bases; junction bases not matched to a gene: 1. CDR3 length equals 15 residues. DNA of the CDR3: TGCGCCAGCAGCCAAGAAGGACTAGCGCAAGAGACCCAGTACTTC. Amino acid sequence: CASSQEGLAQETQYF.

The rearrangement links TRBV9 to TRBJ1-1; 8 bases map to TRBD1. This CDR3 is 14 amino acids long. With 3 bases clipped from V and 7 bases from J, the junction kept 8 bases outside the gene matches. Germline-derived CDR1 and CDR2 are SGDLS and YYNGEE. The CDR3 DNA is TGTGCCAGCAGCGAGACAGGGGCGGGGAGTGAAGCTTTCTTT. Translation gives CASSETGAGSEAFF.

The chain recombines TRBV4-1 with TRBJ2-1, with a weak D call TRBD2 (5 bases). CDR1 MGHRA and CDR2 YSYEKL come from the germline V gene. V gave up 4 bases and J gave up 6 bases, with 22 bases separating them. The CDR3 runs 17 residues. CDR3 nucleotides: TGCGCCAGCAGCCCTGGCGACTGGCTTCGGGATTTCAATGAGCAGTTCTTC. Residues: CASSPGDWLRDFNEQFF.

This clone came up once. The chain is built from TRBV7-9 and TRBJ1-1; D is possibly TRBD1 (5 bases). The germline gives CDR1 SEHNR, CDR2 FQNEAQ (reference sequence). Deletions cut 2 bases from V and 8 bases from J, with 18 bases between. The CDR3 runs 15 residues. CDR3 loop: CASSLWGKVTWEAFF. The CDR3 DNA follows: TGTGCCAGCAGCTTATGGGGCAAAGTAACCTGGGAAGCTTTCTTT.

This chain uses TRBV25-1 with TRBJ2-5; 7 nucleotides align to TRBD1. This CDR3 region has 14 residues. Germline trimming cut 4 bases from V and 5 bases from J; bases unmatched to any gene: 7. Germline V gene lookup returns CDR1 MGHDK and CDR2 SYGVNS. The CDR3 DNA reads TGTGCCAGCAGTGGCTACAGGGGTTGGGAGACCCAGTACTTC. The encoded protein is CASSGYRGWETQYF.

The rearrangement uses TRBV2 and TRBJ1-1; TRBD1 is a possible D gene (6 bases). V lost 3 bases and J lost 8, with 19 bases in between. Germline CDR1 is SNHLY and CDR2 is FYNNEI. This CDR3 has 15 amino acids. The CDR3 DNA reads TGTGCCAGCAGTGACCTGACAGGTGGAATCCGCGAAGCTTTCTTT. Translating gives CASSDLTGGIREAFF.

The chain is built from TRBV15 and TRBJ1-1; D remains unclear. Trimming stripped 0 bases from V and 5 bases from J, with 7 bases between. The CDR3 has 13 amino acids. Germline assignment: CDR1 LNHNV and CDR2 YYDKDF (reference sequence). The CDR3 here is CATSRDRGTEAFF. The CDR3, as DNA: TGTGCCACCAGCAGAGATCGCGGGACTGAAGCTTTCTTT.